What follows are 22 T cell receptor beta chains derived from one specimen sequenced in a study of shared clonotypes between healthy human individuals. Using immunoSEQ multiplex PCR, the repertoire was profiled, and TCRdb retains in-frame clones only, with some absent. The data contain roughly 200,000 clones, 65% to 70% of them singletons. Source material: memory CD4+ T cells sorted from blood. Subset noted: CD45RA-negative fraction. These receptors were collected from a man aged 25-45 years in good health.

Only a few counts were recorded for this clone. The genes are TRBV27 and TRBJ1-5, with D tentatively TRBD1 (6 bases). There are 15 residues in the CDR3. Trimming took off 5 bases at V and 4 bases at J, with 15 bases between the two ends. Germline loops: CDR1 MNHEY, CDR2 SMNVEV (reference sequence). CDR3 in amino acids: CASSPPWGANQPQHF. CDR3 in DNA: TGTGCCAGCAGTCCCCCTTGGGGGGCAAATCAGCCCCAGCATTTT.

The chain recombines TRBV27 with TRBJ2-1, with TRBD1 identical over 10 bases. The CDR3 is made up of 15 amino acids. V was pared by 3 bases and J by 1 base, with 0 bases of the junction left unmatched. In germline, CDR1 is MNHEY, CDR2 SMNVEV (reference sequence). The CDR3 is CASSLDRGSYNEQFF. In DNA, the CDR3 is TGTGCCAGCAGTTTGGACAGGGGGTCCTACAATGAGCAGTTCTTC.

This rearrangement joins TRBV6-5 to TRBJ2-5; 8 bases match TRBD2. Trimming cost V 6 bases and J 1 base; bases outside gene matches: 1. This CDR3 is built from 13 residues. The germline gives CDR1 MNHEY, CDR2 SVGAGI. The CDR3 is CASRTSGQETQYF. The CDR3 DNA sequence: TGTGCCAGCAGAACTAGCGGCCAAGAGACCCAGTACTTC.

CDR3 in DNA: TGTGCCAGCAGCTTCCGGGACAGATACACAGATACGCAGTATTTT. This encodes CASSFRDRYTDTQYF. This chain uses TRBV7-3 with TRBJ2-3; TRBD1 matches 7 bases. Per germline, CDR1 SGHTA and CDR2 FQGTGA. J lost 2 bases, V lost 3 bases, and 5 bases had no gene match. The CDR3 extends over 15 amino acids.

This clone occurred a few times. The J gene is TRBJ2-7, the V gene TRBV4-1, with TRBD2 matching over 12 bases. After removal of 3 bases from V and 5 bases from J, the junction contained 8 bases not matched to a gene. Looked up from germline, CDR1 is MGHRA and CDR2 is YSYEKL. CDR3 length equals 16 residues. CDR3: CASSHRTSGVVHEQYF. The CDR3 coding sequence is TGCGCCAGCAGCCACAGGACTAGCGGGGTCGTCCACGAGCAGTACTTC.

The genes are TRBV14 and TRBJ2-2; D is unclear. The CDR3 is 13 residues long. V was cut by 5 bases and J by 6 bases, with 10 bases left in between. CDR1 and CDR2 (germline): SGHDN, FVKESK. CDR3 nucleotide sequence: TGTGCCAGCAGCTACTATAGTCCCGGGGAGCTGTTTTTT. Protein product: CASSYYSPGELFF.

This clone has a handful of counts. The chain joins TRBV7-9 to TRBJ1-4, with D tentatively TRBD1 (5 bases). Germline V gives CDR1 SEHNR, CDR2 FQNEAQ (reference sequence). Trimming cost V 1 base and J 3 bases, with 9 bases left between them. The CDR3 totals 15 residues. This chain's CDR3 is CASSLEGNSNEKLFF. DNA of the CDR3: TGTGCCAGCAGCTTAGAGGGGAATTCTAATGAAAAACTGTTTTTT. Full variable domain (remainder filled in from reference TRBV7-9 and TRBJ1-4): DTGVSQNPRHKITKRGQNVTFRCDPISEHNRLYWYRQTLGQGPEFLTYFQNEAQLEKSRLLSDRFSAERPKGSFSTLEIQRTEQGDSAMYLCASSLEGNSNEKLFFGSGTQLSVL.

The chain joins TRBV5-8 to TRBJ2-3; 7 bases line up with TRBD2. The CDR3 contains 14 residues. Unmatched junction bases numbered 4, after V lost 4 bases and J lost 2 bases. Germline CDR1 SGHTS, CDR2 YDEGEE. Here the CDR3 reads CASSRLAVTDTQYF. The CDR3 nucleotides are TGTGCCAGCAGCAGGCTAGCGGTCACAGATACGCAGTATTTT.

The chain combines TRBV19 with TRBJ1-2, with D unresolved. V lost 4 bases to trimming and J lost 11 bases, with 14 bases between them. Germline lookup yields CDR1 LNHDA and CDR2 SQIVND (reference sequence). This CDR3 is built from 12 residues. CDR3 DNA sequence: TGTGCCAGTAGTACTACTCCGGCGGGGTACACCTTC. Translated: CASSTTPAGYTF.

In its sample, this clone was seen a few times. One end of the junction is discordant with germline, which a read error may explain. The J gene is TRBJ1-1, the V gene TRBV7-7; maybe TRBD1 (6 bases). Germline CDR1 SSHAT, CDR2 FNYEAQ (reference sequence). The CDR3 totals 13 residues. The CDR3: CASSADRDTEAFF. CDR3 bases: TGTGCTAGCAGCGCGGACAGAGACACTGAAGCTTTCTTT.

The CDR3 coding sequence is TGCGCCAGCAGCACTCGACAGGGTCTCTACGAGCAGTACTTC. The encoded protein is CASSTRQGLYEQYF. The chain joins TRBV4-3 to TRBJ2-7; 7 positions agree with TRBD1. The CDR3 has 14 amino acids. The J segment lost 3 bases and the V segment lost 5 bases, leaving 7 bases of the junction unmatched. Looked up from germline, CDR1 is LGHNA and CDR2 is YSLEER.

This clone was picked up many times. The gene calls are TRBV7-3 and TRBJ2-3, with TRBD2 identical over 9 bases. The germline V gene encodes CDR1 SGHTA and CDR2 FQGTGA. CDR3 length: 15 amino acids. V lost 5 bases and J lost 3; bases outside the gene matches: 6. In DNA, the CDR3 is TGTGCCAGCAGCCAAGGGACTAGCAGAACAGATACGCAGTATTTT. Protein sequence: CASSQGTSRTDTQYF. The entire variable domain, with the rest obtained from reference TRBV7-3 and TRBJ2-3, is as follows: GAGVSQTPSNKVTEKGKYVELRCDPISGHTALYWYRQSLGQGPEFLIYFQGTGAADDSGLPNDRFFAVRPEGSVSTLKIQRTERGDSAVYLCASSQGTSRTDTQYFGPGTRLTVL.

This clone was seen once. The CDR3 nucleotides are TGTGCCAGCAGCTTAGCTTTTCGGCAAGCTTTCTTT. Encoded protein: CASSLAFRQAFF. The chain employs TRBV11-2 and TRBJ1-1; no definite D call. This CDR3 spans 12 amino acids. CDR1 is SGHAT and CDR2 is FQNNGV in the germline V gene. V lost 1 base and J lost 9, with 9 bases in between. Full variable domain (rest looked up from reference TRBV11-2 and TRBJ1-1): EAGVAQSPRYKIIEKRQSVAFWCNPISGHATLYWYQQILGQGPKLLIQFQNNGVVDDSQLPKDRFSAERLKGVDSTLKIQPAKLEDSAVYLCASSLAFRQAFFGQGTRLTVV.

At least ten counts were recorded for this clone. This sequence joins TRBV18 and TRBJ2-1; D remains unclear. The CDR3 sequence is 17 residues long. Trimming took 0 bases from V and 0 from J, leaving 12 bases between them. In germline, CDR1 is KGHSH, CDR2 LQKENI. The CDR3 is CASSPPVGTSSYNEQFF. DNA for the CDR3: TGTGCCAGCTCACCACCGGTCGGAACGAGCTCCTACAATGAGCAGTTCTTC.

The CDR3 spells CASSALSSYNEQFF. The CDR3 nucleotides are TGTGCCAGCAGCGCACTTAGCTCCTACAATGAGCAGTTCTTC. This rearrangement joins TRBV27 to TRBJ2-1; D unresolved. Germline V CDR1 and CDR2: MNHEY, SMNVEV (reference sequence). The CDR3 is 14 residues long. Trimming removed 6 bases at V and 0 bases at J, with 9 bases between.

This chain connects TRBV6-1 to TRBJ1-5; no clear D gene. The CDR3 contains 13 residues. Germline V lookup: CDR1 MNHNS, CDR2 SASEGT. With 0 bases removed from V and 7 bases from J, the gap between germline ends came to 7 bases. As DNA, the CDR3 is TGTGCCAGCAGTGAAGCAAGAGAGCAGCCCCAGCATTTT. This codes for CASSEAREQPQHF.

The V and J genes are TRBV18 and TRBJ2-4, with D possibly being TRBD2 (5 bases). V lost 6 bases to trimming and J lost 7 bases, with 16 bases between them. The CDR3 has 14 residues. Germline CDR1 and CDR2: KGHSH and LQKENI. The CDR3 is CASSNAGSGNIQYF. The DNA of the CDR3 is TGTGCCAGCTCGAACGCAGGATCGGGGAACATTCAGTACTTC.

The V and J genes are TRBV30 and TRBJ2-2; D is uncertain. V shed 4 bases and J shed 7 bases, with 10 bases lying between them. The CDR3 sequence is 12 residues long. Germline loops: CDR1 GTSNPN, CDR2 SVGIG (reference sequence). CDR3 in DNA: TGTGCCTGGAAGGGAACAGTCGGGGAGCTGTTTTTT. Amino acid sequence: CAWKGTVGELFF.

The chain has TRBV11-2 and TRBJ2-1, with D perhaps TRBD2 (6 bases). The CDR3 is made up of 15 amino acids. Germline-derived CDR1 and CDR2 are SGHAT and FQNNGV. Trimming took off 5 bases at V and 3 bases at J, with 14 bases between the two ends. The CDR3 sequence: CASSNRGTDYNEQFF. The CDR3 nucleotides are TGTGCCAGCAGCAATCGCGGGACCGACTACAATGAGCAGTTCTTC. Filled out from reference TRBV11-2 and TRBJ2-1, the complete variable domain reads EAGVAQSPRYKIIEKRQSVAFWCNPISGHATLYWYQQILGQGPKLLIQFQNNGVVDDSQLPKDRFSAERLKGVDSTLKIQPAKLEDSAVYLCASSNRGTDYNEQFFGPGTRLTVL.

This chain joins TRBV5-1 and TRBJ2-5; D gene uncertain. V dropped 3 bases and J dropped 2 bases, with 14 bases sitting between them. Germline CDR1 SGHRS, CDR2 YFSETQ. The CDR3 consists of 15 residues. This CDR3 reads CASSSVLQAQETQYF. In DNA, the CDR3 is TGCGCCAGCAGCTCTGTTCTGCAGGCTCAAGAGACCCAGTACTTC.

The chain has TRBV5-1 and TRBJ1-4, with 12 bases matching TRBD1. This CDR3 region has 15 residues. The germline V gene has CDR1 SGHRS and CDR2 YFSETQ. The ends lost 4 bases at V and 7 bases at J; junction bases unmatched: 5. Here the CDR3 DNA reads TGCGCCAGCAGCCAGGGACAGGGGGCGAGTGAAAAACTGTTTTTT. It specifies CASSQGQGASEKLFF.

This clone occurred many times. The DNA of the CDR3 is TGTGCCAGCAGTCCACCGGACGCGGGAGCTAATGAGCAGTTCTTC. Its protein is CASSPPDAGANEQFF. The V call is TRBV7-9, the J call TRBJ2-1, with TRBD2 identical over 7 bases. The V gene end was trimmed by 6 bases and the J gene end by 7 bases; junction bases not matched to a gene: 12. This CDR3 contains 15 residues. The germline gives CDR1 SEHNR, CDR2 FQNEAQ (reference sequence).